This T cell receptor beta chain was sequenced in a study of T cell clonality in common variable immunodeficiency. Broader study findings: TCRbeta clonality was increased in CVID versus healthy controls. In common variable immunodeficiency, TCR beta chains reportedly carried fewer deletions and N-nucleotide insertions. Links between repertoire features and CVID complications were heterogeneity-limited.

Ten or more counts support this clone. Antigen specificity is unknown. The read halts 3 residues ahead of the CDR3 end, with the missing end drawn from the germline J gene. This CDR3 spans 16 amino acids. V shed 5 bases, J shed 6 bases, and the junction held 14 bases outside the gene matches. The germline gives CDR1 LNHDA, CDR2 SQIVND (reference sequence). TCRdb's copy holds only in-frame clones and misses some; the assay was immunoSEQ multiplex PCR. This sample includes tens of thousands of clones with no singletons; its ten biggest clones take up under 2%. The rearrangement uses TRBV19 and TRBJ2-7; 9 bases line up with TRBD2. The sample consisted of peripheral blood mononuclear cells. This TCR was recovered from a person aged 18 to 70 in good health. The CDR3 here is CASSHRPGTSSSEQYF. The DNA read from the CDR3 is TGTGCCAGTAGTCACCGTCCGGGGACTAGCTCTAGCGAG.